Following are 27 T cell receptor beta chains from one sample sequenced in a study of Ad26.COV2.S vaccination and SARS-CoV-2 variants. Regarding treatment: approximately 18 received Ad26.COV2.S at low or high dose, single or two shots; about 5 received placebo; per-sample allocation not given. At day 63 after the first vaccine or placebo injection, samples were drawn. The table came from immunoSEQ multiplex PCR; TCRdb's copy has only in-frame clones and leaves some out. This table holds about 350,000 clones, less than 90% found once. The specimen was peripheral blood, collected in a trial of Ad26.COV2.S vaccine versus placebo. The receptors stem from a person aged 18-65 years who received the Ad26.COV2.S COVID-19 vaccine or a placebo.

This clone has a single count. The J gene is TRBJ2-5, the V gene TRBV5-1; 8 positions match TRBD1. Germline CDR1 reads SGHRS; CDR2 reads YFSETQ. CDR3 length: 14 amino acids. V shed 0 bases, J shed 5 bases, and the junction held 3 bases outside the gene matches. Here the CDR3 DNA reads TGCGCCAGCAGCTTGGATACAGGGGGGGAGACCCAGTACTTC. It translates to CASSLDTGGETQYF.

The rearrangement joins TRBV28 to TRBJ2-1; TRBD1 agrees at 9 bases. V shed 6 bases, J shed 5 bases, and the junction held 8 bases outside the gene matches. Germline V gene lookup returns CDR1 MDHEN and CDR2 SYDVKM. This CDR3 spans 15 amino acids. The CDR3 bases are TGTGCCAGCAGGGTCCGGGACAGGGTACACAATGAGCAGTTCTTC. As protein: CASRVRDRVHNEQFF.

The chain is built from TRBV7-2 and TRBJ1-1; 8 nucleotides line up with TRBD1. Trimming at V came to 5 bases and at J to 1 base, leaving 15 bases not matched to a gene. The CDR3 length is 18 residues. Germline V gene sequence: CDR1 SGHTA, CDR2 FQGNSA. In nucleotides, the CDR3 is TGTGCCAGCAGCCCGATTTTTGGCCAGGGGGCGGAGAACACTGAAGCTTTCTTT. Its translation is CASSPIFGQGAENTEAFF.

This clone was seen a single time. This rearrangement joins TRBV12-3 or TRBV12-4 to TRBJ1-2; D is unresolved. CDR3 length equals 11 residues. Trimming left V 7 bases short and J 2 bases short, with 5 bases between. The CDR3 DNA sequence: TGTGCCAGCAAACAGAACTATGGCTACACCTTC. This sequence encodes CASKQNYGYTF.

This clone has just one count. The J gene is TRBJ2-1, the V gene TRBV4-3; D gene ambiguous. The germline V gene has CDR1 LGHNA and CDR2 YSLEER. This CDR3 is 14 amino acids long. Trimming took off 0 bases at V and 5 bases at J, with 8 bases between the two ends. CDR3 DNA: TGCGCCAGCAGCCAAGATCGGCGGAACAATGAGCAGTTCTTC. As protein: CASSQDRRNNEQFF.

The chain couples TRBV6-2 or TRBV6-3 to TRBJ2-2; D not certain. Looked up from germline, CDR1 is MNHEY and CDR2 is SVGEGT. The CDR3 is 14 residues long. V lost 6 bases and J 6 bases, leaving 14 bases between the germline ends. The CDR3 DNA reads TGTGCCAGCAGCAGTGTTGGGAAGGCCGGGGAGCTGTTTTTT. Protein: CASSSVGKAGELFF.

A single count supports this clone. V and J are TRBV6-5 and TRBJ1-5, with D possibly matching TRBD1 (5 bases). The CDR3 spans 14 residues. From germline, CDR1 is MNHEY and CDR2 SVGAGI. V was pared by 10 bases and J by 5 bases, with 18 bases between. The CDR3 sequence: CATRSGGRDQPQHF. As DNA, the CDR3 is TGTGCCACCAGGAGTGGGGGGAGAGATCAGCCCCAGCATTTT.

The gene calls are TRBV14 and TRBJ2-1; TRBD2 matches at 7 bases. This CDR3 has 13 residues. J was trimmed by 14 bases and V by 1 base; bases with no gene match: 8. Germline V gives CDR1 SGHDN, CDR2 FVKESK. The CDR3 DNA is TGTGCCAGCAGCCAAGTAGGAGGGAGGGCTAAGTTCTTC. The encoded protein is CASSQVGGRAKFF.

The V gene is TRBV4-3, the J gene TRBJ1-2; D perhaps matches TRBD1 (5 bases). Germline assignment: CDR1 LGHNA and CDR2 YSLEER. Trimming cost V 3 bases and J 4 bases, with 6 bases left between them. This CDR3 spans 12 amino acids. CDR3 bases: TGCGCCAGCAGCCAGGACACCTATGGCTACACCTTC. Translating it yields CASSQDTYGYTF.

The chain uses TRBV19 and TRBJ2-3; TRBD2 agrees at 12 bases. This CDR3 has 16 amino acids. The V and J ends lost 3 bases and 3 bases, in that order; junction bases with no gene match: 4. Germline loops: CDR1 LNHDA, CDR2 SQIVND (reference sequence). The CDR3 protein is CASSIPTSGRTDTQYF. The CDR3 nucleotides are TGTGCCAGTAGTATCCCGACTAGCGGGAGAACAGATACGCAGTATTTT.

This sequence joins TRBV6-2 or TRBV6-3 and TRBJ2-7; TRBD1 matches 9 bases. J gave up 7 bases and V 5 bases, and 9 bases lay outside the gene matches. The CDR3 has 14 residues. Germline V gene sequence: CDR1 MNHEY, CDR2 SVGEGT. This CDR3 is CASSQGQGADEQYF. The CDR3, as DNA: TGTGCCAGCAGTCAGGGACAGGGAGCGGATGAGCAGTACTTC.

Remarks on this clone: Within the sample, other DNA sequences also encode this same CDR3. The V and J genes are TRBV20-1 and TRBJ2-5; D perhaps matches TRBD2 (5 bases). The V end was cut by 3 bases, the J end by 4 bases, with 6 bases between. This CDR3 comprises 11 residues. The germline V gene has CDR1 DFQATT and CDR2 SNEGSKA (reference sequence). CDR3 in amino acids: CSARDLETQYF. The CDR3 bases are TGCAGTGCTAGGGACTTAGAGACCCAGTACTTC.

This rearrangement joins TRBV25-1 to TRBJ1-2, with TRBD1 identical over 8 bases. J gave up 6 bases and V 9 bases, and 9 bases lay outside the gene matches. The germline V gene encodes CDR1 MGHDK and CDR2 SYGVNS. CDR3 size: 13 residues. The CDR3: CASTRTGFHGYTF. As DNA, the CDR3 is TGTGCCAGTACGAGGACAGGGTTTCATGGCTACACCTTC.

This clone was observed a single time. This chain connects TRBV6-5 to TRBJ2-7; TRBD1 is a possible D gene (6 bases). The ends were cut back, 6 bases at V and 6 bases at J, with 15 bases in the middle. The CDR3 sequence is 13 residues long. Germline CDR1 MNHEY, CDR2 SVGAGI. The CDR3 region is CASSRSGESEQYF. The CDR3 DNA reads TGTGCCAGCAGCAGGTCAGGGGAAAGCGAGCAGTACTTC.

This CDR3 reads CASSSGTHNYGYTF. For the CDR3, the DNA is TGTGCCAGCAGTTCGGGGACACACAACTATGGCTACACCTTC. The V gene is TRBV6-5, the J gene TRBJ1-2, with D perhaps matching TRBD1 (6 bases). CDR1 is MNHEY, CDR2 SVGAGI, per germline. Trimming cost V 4 bases and J 2 bases, with 11 bases left between them. The length of the CDR3 is 14 residues.

The gene calls are TRBV9 and TRBJ1-2, with D tentatively TRBD1 (5 bases). CDR1 SGDLS and CDR2 YYNGEE come from the germline V gene. The CDR3 spans 13 residues. Trimming shortened V by 3 bases and J by 6 bases, and 12 bases separated the two germline ends. The CDR3 coding sequence is TGTGCCAGCAGCGGAACAGGTTTCAATGGCTACACCTTC. Its protein product is CASSGTGFNGYTF.

The chain is built from TRBV4-3 and TRBJ1-2; D is uncertain. From germline, CDR1 is LGHNA and CDR2 YSLEER. Trimming shortened V by 1 base and J by 4 bases, and 13 bases separated the two germline ends. This CDR3 contains 15 residues. CDR3 coding DNA: TGCGCCAGCAGCCAAGCTCTTAAAGGACTCTATGGCTACACCTTC. It specifies CASSQALKGLYGYTF.

CDR3 nucleotide sequence: TGTGCCAGTAGTATCGCAACACTTAATCAGCCCCAGCATTTT. It is translated as CASSIATLNQPQHF. The chain carries TRBV19 and TRBJ1-5; no firm D call. The germline V gene encodes CDR1 LNHDA and CDR2 SQIVND (reference sequence). This CDR3 has 14 residues. Trimming removed 3 bases at V and 4 bases at J, with 10 bases between.

This chain connects TRBV19 to TRBJ2-7; D may be TRBD1 (6 bases). Between the trimmed V and J ends, which lost 3 bases and 4 bases, there was a span of 16 bases. The CDR3 sequence is 15 residues long. Per the germline V gene, CDR1 is LNHDA and CDR2 is SQIVND (reference sequence). For the CDR3, the DNA is TGTGCCAGTAGTATTTTTATGGCAGGGGTATACGAGCAGTACTTC. It yields the protein CASSIFMAGVYEQYF.

This clone was detected many times. The V gene is TRBV5-1, the J gene TRBJ1-1, with D hard to call. The germline V gene encodes CDR1 SGHRS and CDR2 YFSETQ. The germline V and J ends were trimmed by 5 bases and 3 bases, with 14 bases remaining between them. This CDR3 contains 14 residues. Here the CDR3 reads CASSWAGPDTEAFF. The CDR3 DNA reads as TGCGCCAGCAGTTGGGCCGGACCCGACACTGAAGCTTTCTTT.

V and J are TRBV28 and TRBJ1-5; TRBD1 might be the D (5 bases). Between the trimmed V and J ends, which lost 5 bases and 3 bases, there was a span of 11 bases. The length of the CDR3 is 14 residues. The V gene's germline CDR1 is MDHEN and CDR2 SYDVKM. CDR3 in amino acids: CASSTGRYNQPQHF. The CDR3 coding sequence is TGTGCCAGCAGTACAGGACGGTACAATCAGCCCCAGCATTTT.

This chain joins TRBV7-3 and TRBJ1-1; maybe TRBD1 (5 bases). This CDR3 is built from 15 residues. Trimming stripped 9 bases from V and 5 bases from J, with 22 bases between. Germline CDR1 reads SGHTA; CDR2 reads FQGTGA. CDR3 in amino acids: CASAPQGLGETEAFF. DNA for the CDR3: TGTGCCAGTGCCCCCCAGGGCTTAGGGGAAACTGAAGCTTTCTTT.

V gene TRBV15 combines with J gene TRBJ2-7, with TRBD2 matching over 7 bases. V lost 9 bases to trimming and J lost 0 bases; unmatched junction nucleotides: 5. Germline CDR1 is LNHNV and CDR2 is YYDKDF (reference sequence). CDR3 size: 13 residues. The CDR3: CATHSSGSYEQYF. In DNA, the CDR3 is TGTGCCACGCATTCTAGCGGCTCCTACGAGCAGTACTTC.

This chain connects TRBV7-2 to TRBJ1-2, with a weak D call TRBD1 (5 bases). Trimming stripped 2 bases from V and 4 bases from J, with 14 bases between. The germline gives CDR1 SGHTA, CDR2 FQGNSA. CDR3 length: 15 residues. The CDR3 protein is CASSLNGRATYGYTF. The CDR3 DNA follows: TGTGCCAGCAGCTTAAATGGCAGGGCGACCTATGGCTACACCTTC.

With respect to this clone: The same CDR3 is also encoded by other DNA sequences in this sample. The chain uses TRBV7-3 and TRBJ2-1; possibly TRBD1 for D (5 bases). V was cut by 5 bases and J by 3 bases, with 11 bases left in between. The length of the CDR3 is 14 residues. Germline V CDR1 and CDR2: SGHTA, FQGTGA. CDR3 coding DNA: TGTGCCAGCAGCGGCAGGGCTGGCTACAATGAGCAGTTCTTC. The encoded protein is CASSGRAGYNEQFF.

With respect to this clone: Other DNA sequences in this specimen translate into the identical CDR3. V gene TRBV28 combines with J gene TRBJ1-1, with no clear D. Trimming left V 3 bases short and J 1 base short, with 3 bases between. Germline V gives CDR1 MDHEN, CDR2 SYDVKM. The CDR3 spans 12 residues. CDR3 amino acids: CASSLENTEAFF. The CDR3 bases are TGTGCCAGCAGTTTGGAGAACACTGAAGCTTTCTTT.

The sample holds one count of this clone. The chain is built from TRBV28 and TRBJ1-5, with D tentatively TRBD1 (6 bases). The CDR3 has 17 amino acids. Trimming stripped 7 bases from V and 4 bases from J, with 23 bases between. Germline V gene sequence: CDR1 MDHEN, CDR2 SYDVKM. The CDR3 DNA is TGTGCCAGCACCTTGGGCCGAAACAGGGAGGGGAATCAGCCCCAGCATTTT. This encodes CASTLGRNREGNQPQHF.